The T cell receptor beta chain under discussion was sequenced for a study of OX40 agonist ivuxolimab in advanced cancers. Study context: Patients were treated with intravenous ivuxolimab, dosed at 0.01 to 10 mg/kg and infused every 2 weeks. Past anti-PD-1, anti-PD-L1 or anti-CTLA-4 therapy was accepted, and roughly 38% had received some. Hepatocellular carcinoma, melanoma, renal cell or head and neck cancer affected the dose-escalation patients. Study results and caveats: Fewer expanded clones were found on average in CD4+ than in CD8+ T cells.

The data were produced by immunoSEQ multiplex PCR, yet TCRdb's version contains in-frame clones alone and is incomplete. This sample yields approximately 50,000 clones, of which nearly 85% are seen a single time; about 3.9% belongs to the top ten. Regarding this clone: Its antigen is currently unknown.

CDR1 is MNHEY, CDR2 SVGAGI, per germline. The CDR3 has 13 amino acids. J was trimmed by 3 bases and V by 7 bases; bases with no gene match: 2. The V and J genes are TRBV6-5 and TRBJ1-4; 7 positions agree with TRBD1. The material was CD4+ or CD8+ T cells sorted from blood, obtained in a trial of the OX40 agonist ivuxolimab. This TCR derives from an adult with an advanced solid tumor such as melanoma, head and neck, liver or kidney cancer. This CDR3 is CASKGASNEKLFF. The DNA of the CDR3 is TGTGCCAGCAAGGGGGCATCTAATGAAAAACTGTTTTTT.